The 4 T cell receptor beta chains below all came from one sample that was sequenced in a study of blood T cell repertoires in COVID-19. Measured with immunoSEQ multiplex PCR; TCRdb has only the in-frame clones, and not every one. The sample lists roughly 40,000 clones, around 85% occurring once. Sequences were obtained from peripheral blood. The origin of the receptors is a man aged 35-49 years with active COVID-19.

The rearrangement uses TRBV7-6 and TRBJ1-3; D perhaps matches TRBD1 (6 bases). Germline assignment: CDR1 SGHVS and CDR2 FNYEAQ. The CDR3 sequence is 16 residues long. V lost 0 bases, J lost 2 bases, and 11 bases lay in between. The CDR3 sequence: CASSLARGDTGNTIYF. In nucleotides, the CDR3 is TGTGCCAGCAGCTTAGCGCGAGGGGACACTGGAAACACCATATATTTT. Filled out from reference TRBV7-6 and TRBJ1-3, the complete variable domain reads GAGVSQSPRYKVTKRGQDVALRCDPISGHVSLYWYRQALGQGPEFLTYFNYEAQQDKSGLPNDRFSAERPEGSISTLTIQRTEQRDSAMYRCASSLARGDTGNTIYFGEGSWLTVV.

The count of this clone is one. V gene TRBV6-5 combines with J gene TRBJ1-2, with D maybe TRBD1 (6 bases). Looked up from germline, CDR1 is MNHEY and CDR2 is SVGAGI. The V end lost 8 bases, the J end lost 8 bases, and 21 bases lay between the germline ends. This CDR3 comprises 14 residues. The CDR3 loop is CASSDRGSLRGYTF. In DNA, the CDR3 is TGTGCCAGCTCGGACAGAGGTAGTTTGCGGGGCTACACCTTC.

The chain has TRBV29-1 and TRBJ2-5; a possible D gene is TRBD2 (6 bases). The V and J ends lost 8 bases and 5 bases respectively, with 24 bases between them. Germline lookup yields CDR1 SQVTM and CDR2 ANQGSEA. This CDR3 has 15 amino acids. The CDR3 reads CSITGTDHGGETQYF. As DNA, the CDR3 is TGCAGCATCACCGGGACTGACCATGGAGGGGAGACCCAGTACTTC.

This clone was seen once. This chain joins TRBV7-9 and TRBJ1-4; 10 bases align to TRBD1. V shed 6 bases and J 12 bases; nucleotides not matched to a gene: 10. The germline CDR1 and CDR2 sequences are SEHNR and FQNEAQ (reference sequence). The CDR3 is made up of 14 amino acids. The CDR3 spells CASSLTGGNEELFF. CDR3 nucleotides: TGTGCCAGCAGTCTGACAGGGGGCAATGAGGAACTGTTTTTT.